This TCR beta chain was identified in a study of T cells in Graves' hyperthyroidism and ophthalmopathy. Overall study results and limits: In validation, the model predicted ophthalmopathy. These predictions came a median around 5.9 months before onset.

This clonotype was seen ten or more times. Antigen unknown. Authors of the study amplified TCR beta CDR3 regions from RNA transcripts. RT-PCR in the first round (using the HTBI primer set) targeted the TCR CDR3. TCRdb re-analysed the multiplex PCR reads in MiXCR, keeping a single row per CDR3 protein. In the table there are some 720,000 distinct CDR3 sequences, 16% of which are singletons. Sequencing was performed on blood. The receptor was isolated from a man between 18 and 29 years old with Graves' hyperthyroidism.

The CDR3 reads CATSDVREPETQYF. CDR3 bases: TGTGCCACCAGTGATGTCAGGGAGCCAGAGACCCAGTACTTC. The J gene is TRBJ2-5, the V gene TRBV24-1; D is possibly TRBD1 or TRBD2 (5 bases each). V was clipped by 3 bases and J by 4 bases, with 11 bases between them. The CDR3 totals 14 residues. Germline-derived CDR1 and CDR2 are KGHDR and SFDVKD.